Listed below are T cell receptor beta chains from one sample, sequenced in a study of blood T cell repertoires in COVID-19. TCRdb's table, derived via immunoSEQ multiplex PCR, lists solely in-frame clones and lacks some. This table holds tens of thousands of clones, 90% found once. The sample consisted of peripheral blood. Every receptor here comes from a human donor in a cohort sampled during active COVID-19. The CDR3 runs from the conserved cysteine through the conserved F or W. A D gene is named only where the DNA matches it firmly. Not every row has a clone size; where given, it reads once, few, many or a size class.

V gene	D gene	J gene	clone size	CDR3 protein	CDR3 DNA
TRBV6-1	TRBD1	TRBJ2-7	-	CASSEVGQGSYEQYF	TGTGCCAGCAGTGAAGTGGGACAGGGTAGTTACGAGCAGTACTTC
TRBV25-1	TRBD1	TRBJ1-5	-	CASSEGGQGGQPQHF	TGTGCCAGCAGTGAGGGGGGACAGGGGGGTCAGCCCCAGCATTTT
TRBV4-1	-	TRBJ2-1	-	CASSQDESFYNEQFF	TGCGCCAGCAGCCAAGATGAGTCATTCTACAATGAGCAGTTCTTC
TRBV4-1	TRBD1	TRBJ2-1	-	CASSPRSQGARSEQFF	TGCGCCAGCAGCCCTCGATCACAGGGGGCGCGGAGTGAGCAGTTCTTC
TRBV7-7	-	TRBJ2-1	-	CASSLKDNYEQFF	TGTGCTAGCAGCTTAAAGGACAATTATGAGCAGTTCTTC
TRBV30	TRBD2	TRBJ2-7	once	CAWSGRVAGGYEQYF	TGTGCCTGGAGTGGGAGGGTAGCGGGGGGCTACGAGCAGTACTTC
TRBV27	-	TRBJ2-5	-	CASSLISASQETQYF	TGTGCCAGCAGTTTAATTTCCGCCAGCCAAGAGACCCAGTACTTC
TRBV28	-	TRBJ1-5	-	CASSLTDYQPQHF	TGTGCCAGCAGTCTGACAGACTATCAGCCCCAGCATTTT
TRBV7-9	-	TRBJ2-3	-	CASRAGTDTQYF	TGTGCCAGCAGAGCGGGCACAGATACGCAGTATTTT
TRBV9	TRBD1	TRBJ2-7	-	CASSDGTGTTYEQYF	TGTGCCAGCAGCGATGGGACAGGCACTACCTACGAGCAGTACTTC
TRBV7-9	TRBD2	TRBJ2-1	-	CASSLGLAVNDEQFF	TGTGCCAGCAGCTTAGGACTAGCGGTTAATGATGAGCAGTTCTTC
TRBV5-1	TRBD1	TRBJ2-5	-	CASSYTTGDQETQYF	TGCGCCAGCAGCTACACCACAGGGGACCAAGAGACCCAGTACTTC
TRBV7-2	-	TRBJ2-3	-	CASSLWGVSTDTQYF	TGTGCCAGCAGCTTATGGGGCGTTAGCACAGATACGCAGTATTTT
TRBV27	TRBD1	TRBJ2-7	-	CASSPSQGAIRYEQYF	TGTGCCAGCAGTCCTTCACAGGGGGCGATTCGCTACGAGCAGTACTTC
TRBV24-1	-	TRBJ1-3	-	CATSTGSGNTIYF	TGTGCCACCAGCACAGGGTCTGGAAACACCATATATTTT
TRBV12-3/TRBV12-4	TRBD1	TRBJ2-7	-	CASSRNRGPEQYF	TGTGCCAGCAGTCGGAACAGGGGCCCCGAGCAGTACTTC
TRBV7-9	-	TRBJ1-2	-	CASSLAHEYGYTF	TGTGCCAGCAGCTTAGCGCATGAGTATGGCTACACCTTC
TRBV5-6	TRBD2	TRBJ2-5	-	CASSLIAGVETQYF	TGTGCCAGCAGCTTAATTGCGGGAGTAGAGACCCAGTACTTC
TRBV3-1/TRBV3-2	TRBD1	TRBJ1-6	-	CASSQGNRGGTTSPLHF	TGTGCCAGCAGCCAAGGGAACCGAGGGGGCACTACCTCACCCCTCCACTTT
TRBV7-3	TRBD2	TRBJ2-5	-	CASSQNSGRETQYF	TGTGCCAGCAGCCAAAATAGCGGGAGGGAGACCCAGTACTTC
TRBV14	TRBD2	TRBJ2-1	-	CASSPGLAVNEQFF	TGTGCCAGCAGCCCGGGACTAGCGGTCAATGAGCAGTTCTTC
TRBV4-2	TRBD2	TRBJ2-5	-	CASSQNGAAGTSFQTQYF	TGTGCCAGCAGCCAAAATGGGGCCGCCGGGACTAGCTTCCAGACCCAGTACTTC
TRBV28	TRBD1	TRBJ1-2	once	CASISGGQGDANYGYTF	TGTGCCAGCATCTCCGGGGGACAGGGGGACGCTAACTATGGCTACACCTTC
TRBV29-1	-	TRBJ1-5	-	CSVLLTADPLSNQPQHF	TGCAGCGTTTTGTTGACAGCAGACCCTCTCAGCAATCAGCCCCAGCATTTT
TRBV7-9	TRBD1	TRBJ1-4	-	CASSSPGQGNEKLFF	TGTGCCAGCAGCTCACCGGGACAGGGGAATGAAAAACTGTTTTTT
TRBV2	TRBD1	TRBJ2-3	-	CASSEPRQGAKDTQYF	TGTGCCAGCAGTGAACCCCGACAGGGGGCGAAAGATACGCAGTATTTT
TRBV9	-	TRBJ2-1	-	CASSPSPSSYNEQFF	TGTGCCAGCAGTCCTAGTCCCTCCTCCTACAATGAGCAGTTCTTC
TRBV9	-	TRBJ1-1	-	CASSVGGANTEAFF	TGTGCCAGCAGCGTAGGGGGCGCGAACACTGAAGCTTTCTTT
TRBV7-9	TRBD2	TRBJ2-5	-	CASGGLDSQETQYF	TGTGCCAGCGGGGGACTAGATTCTCAAGAGACCCAGTACTTC
TRBV2	-	TRBJ1-5	-	CASSPGVSSNQPQHF	TGTGCCAGCAGCCCGGGGGTTTCGAGCAATCAGCCCCAGCATTTT
TRBV28	-	TRBJ2-7	-	CASSLSHTYEQYF	TGTGCCAGCAGTTTATCCCACACCTACGAGCAGTACTTC
TRBV7-2	-	TRBJ2-7	-	CASSPRGNSYEQYF	TGTGCCAGCAGCCCCCGGGGAAATAGCTACGAGCAGTACTTC
TRBV7-6	TRBD2	TRBJ2-5	-	CASSLIPLAGTPQETQYF	TGTGCCAGCAGCTTAATTCCACTAGCGGGGACGCCGCAAGAGACCCAGTACTTC
TRBV19	TRBD2	TRBJ2-1	-	CASTSGSTYNEQFF	TGTGCCAGTACCAGCGGGAGTACTTACAATGAGCAGTTCTTC
TRBV27	TRBD2	TRBJ2-2	-	CASSSLAGENTGELFF	TGTGCCAGCAGTTCACTAGCGGGGGAGAACACCGGGGAGCTGTTTTTT
TRBV5-6	-	TRBJ1-3	-	CASSLVRDGGPGNTIYF	TGTGCCAGCAGCTTGGTGAGAGACGGCGGCCCTGGAAACACCATATATTTT
TRBV18	-	TRBJ2-1	-	CASSPPTRGDEQFF	TGTGCCAGCTCACCACCGACTCGGGGTGATGAGCAGTTCTTC
TRBV5-3	-	TRBJ2-7	once	CARSSGVGYF	TGTGCCAGAAGCTCAGGGGTCGGGTACTTC
TRBV20-1	-	TRBJ1-4	-	CSASSGEKLFF	TGCAGTGCTAGTTCAGGGGAAAAACTGTTTTTT
TRBV7-3	TRBD2	TRBJ2-1	-	CASSDGGTSLGNEQFF	TGTGCCAGCAGCGACGGGGGGACTAGCCTAGGGAATGAGCAGTTCTTC
TRBV18	-	TRBJ1-4	-	CASSPRVGAGATNEKLFF	TGTGCCAGCTCACCACGAGTAGGGGCGGGAGCTACTAATGAAAAACTGTTTTTT